Listed below are T cell receptor beta chains from one sample, sequenced in a study of cytomegalovirus exposure and HLA in healthy donors. Sequencing was performed with immunoSEQ multiplex PCR; in TCRdb, only in-frame clones are kept and a portion is missing. The table shows about 200,000 clones, with less than 90% occurring only once. The sample consisted of PBMCs. Receptor source: a woman aged 25-40 years in good health and CMV-seronegative. Each CDR3 is given with its conserved first and last residue. Each record gives: CDR3 DNA, CDR3 protein, V gene, clone size, J gene, D gene. D genes are given only for firm matches. Clone size is not always given. Where it is, it says once, few, many or a class for expanded clones.

CDR3nt: TGTGCCAGCAGTGAACGTGGGGAGCAGGAAAAACTGTTTTTT; CDR3aa: CASSERGEQEKLFF; v_gene: TRBV2; abundance: -; j_gene: TRBJ1-4; d_gene: -
CDR3nt: TGCGCCAGCAGACCAGGGACAGGGGGCACCGGGGAGCTGTTTTTT; CDR3aa: CASRPGTGGTGELFF; v_gene: TRBV10-1; abundance: few; j_gene: TRBJ2-2; d_gene: TRBD1
CDR3nt: TGTGCCAGCTACGAGGGCTTCTATGGCTACACCTTC; CDR3aa: CASYEGFYGYTF; v_gene: TRBV6-5; abundance: -; j_gene: TRBJ1-2; d_gene: -
CDR3nt: TGCGCCAGCAGACCGGGACAGGGACCGAGGAATGAAAAACTGTTTTTT; CDR3aa: CASRPGQGPRNEKLFF; v_gene: TRBV4-1; abundance: few; j_gene: TRBJ1-4; d_gene: TRBD1
CDR3nt: TGTGCCAGTAGTAAAGGGGGGGGGAGCACCGGGGAGCTGTTTTTT; CDR3aa: CASSKGGGSTGELFF; v_gene: TRBV19; abundance: -; j_gene: TRBJ2-2; d_gene: -
CDR3nt: TGTGCCAGCAGCAACATGGGACTAGCGGGGGGGCTGACCCAGTACTTC; CDR3aa: CASSNMGLAGGLTQYF; v_gene: TRBV21-1; abundance: -; j_gene: TRBJ2-5; d_gene: -
CDR3nt: TGTGCCAGTAACTTACAGGGGAAGGAAAAACTGTTTTTT; CDR3aa: CASNLQGKEKLFF; v_gene: TRBV6-1; abundance: -; j_gene: TRBJ1-4; d_gene: TRBD1
CDR3nt: TGTGCCAGTAGTATAGATCATGCGCTAGCTGTCTACAATGAGCAGTTCTTC; CDR3aa: CASSIDHALAVYNEQFF; v_gene: TRBV19; abundance: -; j_gene: TRBJ2-1; d_gene: -
CDR3nt: TGTGCCAGCAGTGAATCGGACAGGGTCTACGAGCAGTACTTC; CDR3aa: CASSESDRVYEQYF; v_gene: TRBV6-5; abundance: -; j_gene: TRBJ2-7; d_gene: TRBD1
CDR3nt: TGTGCCAGTAGTATGACGAGGTCGGGAGGGGAAGATGAGCAGTTCTTC; CDR3aa: CASSMTRSGGEDEQFF; v_gene: TRBV19; abundance: -; j_gene: TRBJ2-1; d_gene: TRBD2
CDR3nt: TGTGCCAGCAGTCCGATGACAGGGGGGGCCTATGGCTACACCTTC; CDR3aa: CASSPMTGGAYGYTF; v_gene: TRBV28; abundance: -; j_gene: TRBJ1-2; d_gene: TRBD1
CDR3nt: TGCGCCAGCAGCTTAATAGCGGGAAGACCGGCGGACGAGCAGTACTTC; CDR3aa: CASSLIAGRPADEQYF; v_gene: TRBV5-1; abundance: -; j_gene: TRBJ2-7; d_gene: TRBD2
CDR3nt: TGCGCCAGCAGCATGACTAGAGCTGGCATTCAGTACTTC; CDR3aa: CASSMTRAGIQYF; v_gene: TRBV4-1; abundance: -; j_gene: TRBJ2-4; d_gene: -
CDR3nt: TGTGCCAGCAGTCGAAACAGGGGCCGGGAGACTGAAGCTTTCTTT; CDR3aa: CASSRNRGRETEAFF; v_gene: TRBV2; abundance: -; j_gene: TRBJ1-1; d_gene: TRBD1
CDR3nt: TGTGCCAGCAGCCAAGACTTCTGGGCGTCCGGAAATACGCAGTATTTT; CDR3aa: CASSQDFWASGNTQYF; v_gene: TRBV4-2; abundance: -; j_gene: TRBJ2-3; d_gene: -
CDR3nt: TGTGCCAGCAGTTACCAAAAACAGGGGGCGGACTATGGCTACACCTTC; CDR3aa: CASSYQKQGADYGYTF; v_gene: TRBV6-6; abundance: -; j_gene: TRBJ1-2; d_gene: TRBD1
CDR3nt: TGTGCCAGTAGTGCGGGACTTACCTCTGGGGCCAACGTCCTGACTTTC; CDR3aa: CASSAGLTSGANVLTF; v_gene: TRBV19; abundance: -; j_gene: TRBJ2-6; d_gene: -
CDR3nt: TGTGCCAGCAGTGACGAGGGGGGAAACAGGGGCCAAGAGACCCAGTACTTC; CDR3aa: CASSDEGGNRGQETQYF; v_gene: TRBV25-1; abundance: -; j_gene: TRBJ2-5; d_gene: -
CDR3nt: TGTGCCAGCAGTACAAATCAGCCCCAGCATTTT; CDR3aa: CASSTNQPQHF; v_gene: TRBV28; abundance: -; j_gene: TRBJ1-5; d_gene: -
CDR3nt: TGTGCCAGCAGCGACCGGGGAGGGCGCCCCTACGAGCAGTACTTC; CDR3aa: CASSDRGGRPYEQYF; v_gene: TRBV5-6; abundance: -; j_gene: TRBJ2-7; d_gene: TRBD2
CDR3nt: TGTGCCAGCAGCCAAGATACCGCCCCGGGCGGGGGGACCTACGAGCAGTACTTC; CDR3aa: CASSQDTAPGGGTYEQYF; v_gene: TRBV4-2; abundance: -; j_gene: TRBJ2-7; d_gene: TRBD2
CDR3nt: TGTGCCACCAGCAGATTAGACAGGATGAACACTGAAGCTTTCTTT; CDR3aa: CATSRLDRMNTEAFF; v_gene: TRBV15; abundance: few; j_gene: TRBJ1-1; d_gene: -
CDR3nt: TGTGCAAGTCGCTTAGTCCCCAGGGCTAGCGGGATAGAGACCCAGTACTTC; CDR3aa: CASRLVPRASGIETQYF; v_gene: TRBV12-2; abundance: -; j_gene: TRBJ2-5; d_gene: -
CDR3nt: TGTGCCAGCAGCGTGGAGGGCCCTTCCACAGATACGCAGTATTTT; CDR3aa: CASSVEGPSTDTQYF; v_gene: TRBV9; abundance: -; j_gene: TRBJ2-3; d_gene: -
CDR3nt: TGTGCCAGCAGCCGGGGCAGGACAGGGAGGGAGACCCAGTACTTC; CDR3aa: CASSRGRTGRETQYF; v_gene: TRBV7-8; abundance: -; j_gene: TRBJ2-5; d_gene: TRBD1
CDR3nt: TGTGCCAGCAGTCCCGGACAGTTCACTGAAGCTTTCTTT; CDR3aa: CASSPGQFTEAFF; v_gene: TRBV6-1; abundance: -; j_gene: TRBJ1-1; d_gene: -
CDR3nt: TGCGCCAGCAGCTTGGCGACAGGGGATTACGAGCAGTACTTC; CDR3aa: CASSLATGDYEQYF; v_gene: TRBV5-1; abundance: -; j_gene: TRBJ2-7; d_gene: TRBD1
CDR3nt: TGTGCCAGCAGCCAAGAGGAGATAGCCTCAGAGACCCAGTACTTC; CDR3aa: CASSQEEIASETQYF; v_gene: TRBV4-2; abundance: -; j_gene: TRBJ2-5; d_gene: -
CDR3nt: TGTGCCAGTAGTACGGCCGGGACACCGCGCAATGAGCAGTTCTTC; CDR3aa: CASSTAGTPRNEQFF; v_gene: TRBV19; abundance: -; j_gene: TRBJ2-1; d_gene: -
CDR3nt: TGCGCCAGCAGCTTGATCCCAGGGAAGTATGGCTACACCTTC; CDR3aa: CASSLIPGKYGYTF; v_gene: TRBV5-1; abundance: -; j_gene: TRBJ1-2; d_gene: -
CDR3nt: TGTGCCAGTAGTATGGGAGCCCTTCTAGAGCAGTACTTC; CDR3aa: CASSMGALLEQYF; v_gene: TRBV19; abundance: -; j_gene: TRBJ2-7; d_gene: -
CDR3nt: TGTGCCAGCAGCCAAGACGGAACCTTTGAGGCGTCATACGAGCAGTACTTC; CDR3aa: CASSQDGTFEASYEQYF; v_gene: TRBV4-2; abundance: -; j_gene: TRBJ2-7; d_gene: -
CDR3nt: TGTGCCAGCAGTTTAAGCCACAGGGCGAATTCACCCCTCCACTTT; CDR3aa: CASSLSHRANSPLHF; v_gene: TRBV27; abundance: -; j_gene: TRBJ1-6; d_gene: -
CDR3nt: TGTGCCAGCATGGTCTTCGGCTCTGGAAACACCATATATTTT; CDR3aa: CASMVFGSGNTIYF; v_gene: TRBV6-1; abundance: -; j_gene: TRBJ1-3; d_gene: -
CDR3nt: TGTGCCAGCAGCCCGGGACAGTACGAGCAGTACTTC; CDR3aa: CASSPGQYEQYF; v_gene: TRBV11-1; abundance: -; j_gene: TRBJ2-7; d_gene: TRBD1
CDR3nt: TGTGCCAGCAGCTTAGGAGGCGCAGAATCTGGAAACACCATATATTTT; CDR3aa: CASSLGGAESGNTIYF; v_gene: TRBV7-2; abundance: -; j_gene: TRBJ1-3; d_gene: -
CDR3nt: TGCGCCAGCAGCCAAGTGCCTAGCGATGAGGAGACCCAGTACTTC; CDR3aa: CASSQVPSDEETQYF; v_gene: TRBV4-1; abundance: -; j_gene: TRBJ2-5; d_gene: -
CDR3nt: TGTGCCAGCACCAGGGCCAGGGGGGCGAACACCGGGGAGCTGTTTTTT; CDR3aa: CASTRARGANTGELFF; v_gene: TRBV2; abundance: -; j_gene: TRBJ2-2; d_gene: -
CDR3nt: TGTGCCAGCAGTTCATTGCTAGCGGGAGGGCCAGGGGAGCAGTACTTC; CDR3aa: CASSSLLAGGPGEQYF; v_gene: TRBV27; abundance: once; j_gene: TRBJ2-7; d_gene: TRBD2
CDR3nt: TGTGCCAGCAGCCCCCCGGGACTAGCGGGAGAGTACGAGCAGTACTTC; CDR3aa: CASSPPGLAGEYEQYF; v_gene: TRBV7-8; abundance: -; j_gene: TRBJ2-7; d_gene: TRBD2
CDR3nt: TGCGCCAGCAGCGGCGGACAGGTTCGCCAAGAGACCCAGTACTTC; CDR3aa: CASSGGQVRQETQYF; v_gene: TRBV5-1; abundance: -; j_gene: TRBJ2-5; d_gene: TRBD1
CDR3nt: TGCGCCAGCAGCTCGGTCTCCGGAAACACCATATATTTT; CDR3aa: CASSSVSGNTIYF; v_gene: TRBV5-1; abundance: -; j_gene: TRBJ1-3; d_gene: -
CDR3nt: TGTGCCAGCTCACCAGGGAGGATCTCGTACAATGAGCAGTTCTTC; CDR3aa: CASSPGRISYNEQFF; v_gene: TRBV18; abundance: -; j_gene: TRBJ2-1; d_gene: -
CDR3nt: TGTGCCAGCAGTAGGACTAGCTCGTCTGGGGAGACCCAGTACTTC; CDR3aa: CASSRTSSSGETQYF; v_gene: TRBV7-2; abundance: -; j_gene: TRBJ2-5; d_gene: TRBD2
CDR3nt: TGCGCCAGCAGCCACACACAGAACACCGGGGAGCTGTTTTTT; CDR3aa: CASSHTQNTGELFF; v_gene: TRBV4-1; abundance: few; j_gene: TRBJ2-2; d_gene: -
CDR3nt: TGTGCCTGCTCAACCCTGGGGAGAAACACTGAAGCTTTCTTT; CDR3aa: CACSTLGRNTEAFF; v_gene: TRBV28; abundance: -; j_gene: TRBJ1-1; d_gene: -
CDR3nt: TGTGCCAGCAGCCAGGTTTCTAGCGGGTTCAATGAGCAGTTCTTC; CDR3aa: CASSQVSSGFNEQFF; v_gene: TRBV4-2; abundance: -; j_gene: TRBJ2-1; d_gene: TRBD2
CDR3nt: TGTGCCAGCAGCCGTAGCGTAGACTACGAGCAGTACTTC; CDR3aa: CASSRSVDYEQYF; v_gene: TRBV4-2; abundance: -; j_gene: TRBJ2-7; d_gene: -
CDR3nt: TGTGCCAGCAGCCTCACTACCCCTGCTAATGAAAAACTGTTTTTT; CDR3aa: CASSLTTPANEKLFF; v_gene: TRBV11-2; abundance: -; j_gene: TRBJ1-4; d_gene: -
CDR3nt: TGTGCCAGCAGCCCGCTGACAACGTTTTACGAGCAGTACTTC; CDR3aa: CASSPLTTFYEQYF; v_gene: TRBV7-2; abundance: -; j_gene: TRBJ2-7; d_gene: -
CDR3nt: TGCAGCGTTTGGGACAGGAAAAATTACGAGCAGTACTTC; CDR3aa: CSVWDRKNYEQYF; v_gene: TRBV29-1; abundance: -; j_gene: TRBJ2-7; d_gene: TRBD1
CDR3nt: TGTGCCAGCAGTGAGAACAGTGGGTATGAAAAACTGTTTTTT; CDR3aa: CASSENSGYEKLFF; v_gene: TRBV2; abundance: -; j_gene: TRBJ1-4; d_gene: -
CDR3nt: TGTGCCAGCAGCTTGCCGGAGCCCACAGATACGCAGTATTTT; CDR3aa: CASSLPEPTDTQYF; v_gene: TRBV11-2; abundance: -; j_gene: TRBJ2-3; d_gene: -
CDR3nt: TGTGCCAGCAGTGAAGGCATGGCGACAGGGGTCTACGAGCAGTACTTC; CDR3aa: CASSEGMATGVYEQYF; v_gene: TRBV2; abundance: -; j_gene: TRBJ2-7; d_gene: TRBD1
CDR3nt: TGTGCCAGCAGCGATACTAGCGGGAGCGAGACCCAGTACTTC; CDR3aa: CASSDTSGSETQYF; v_gene: TRBV5-4; abundance: -; j_gene: TRBJ2-5; d_gene: TRBD2